Included here is one T cell receptor beta chain sequence, with context. The record originates from a study of T cells in Graves' hyperthyroidism and ophthalmopathy. At the level of the study: Staff took peripheral blood when the initial diagnosis was made, before any treatment began.

The source material, RNA transcripts, was used to amplify TCR beta CDR3 regions. TCR CDR3 regions were first amplified by RT-PCR with HTBI primers. One entry per CDR3 protein, called by TCRdb with MiXCR from the multiplex PCR reads. This repertoire shows under 350,000 distinct CDR3 sequences, around a sixth found once; its top ten account for under 55%. The length of the CDR3 is 12 residues. Trimming left V 7 bases short and J 3 bases short, with 9 bases between. Germline-derived CDR1 and CDR2 are MNHNS and SASEGT. The sequenced sample consisted of blood. This clonotype was sampled from a woman aged 50 to 60 with Graves' hyperthyroidism. This rearrangement joins TRBV6-1 to TRBJ1-1; D gene uncertain. The CDR3 DNA reads as TGTGCCAGCAAGCTGCTCCACACTGAAGCTTTCTTT. Translated: CASKLLHTEAFF.